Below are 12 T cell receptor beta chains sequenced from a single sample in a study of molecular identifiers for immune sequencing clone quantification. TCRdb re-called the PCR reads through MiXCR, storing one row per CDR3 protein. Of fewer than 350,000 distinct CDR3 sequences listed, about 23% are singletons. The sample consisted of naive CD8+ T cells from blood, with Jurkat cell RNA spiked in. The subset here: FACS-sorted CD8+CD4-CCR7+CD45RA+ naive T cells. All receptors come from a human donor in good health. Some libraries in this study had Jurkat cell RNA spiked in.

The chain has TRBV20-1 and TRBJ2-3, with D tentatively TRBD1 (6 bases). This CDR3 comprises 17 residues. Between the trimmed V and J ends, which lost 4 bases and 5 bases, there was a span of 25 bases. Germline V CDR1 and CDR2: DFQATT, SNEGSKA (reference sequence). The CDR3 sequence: CSATIGFIQGKGDTQYF. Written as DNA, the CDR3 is TGCAGTGCTACCATAGGATTCATACAGGGAAAGGGAGATACGCAGTATTTT.

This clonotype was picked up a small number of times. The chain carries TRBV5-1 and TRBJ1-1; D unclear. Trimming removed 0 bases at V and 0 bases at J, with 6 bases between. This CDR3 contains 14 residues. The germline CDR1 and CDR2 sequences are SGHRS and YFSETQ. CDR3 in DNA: TGCGCCAGCAGCTTGGACCCTTTGAACACTGAAGCTTTCTTT. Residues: CASSLDPLNTEAFF.

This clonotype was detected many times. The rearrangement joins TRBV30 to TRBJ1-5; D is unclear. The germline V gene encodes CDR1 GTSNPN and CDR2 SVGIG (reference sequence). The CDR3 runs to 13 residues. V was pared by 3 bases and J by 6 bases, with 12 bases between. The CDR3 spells CAWSGQRSQPQHF. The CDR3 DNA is TGTGCCTGGAGCGGCCAGCGCAGTCAGCCCCAGCATTTT.

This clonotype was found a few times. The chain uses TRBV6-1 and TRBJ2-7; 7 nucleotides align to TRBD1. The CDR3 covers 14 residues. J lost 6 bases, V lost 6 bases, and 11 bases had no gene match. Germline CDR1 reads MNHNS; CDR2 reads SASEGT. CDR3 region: CASRDRDSLFEQYF. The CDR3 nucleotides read TGTGCCAGCAGAGACCGGGACAGTCTGTTCGAGCAGTACTTC.

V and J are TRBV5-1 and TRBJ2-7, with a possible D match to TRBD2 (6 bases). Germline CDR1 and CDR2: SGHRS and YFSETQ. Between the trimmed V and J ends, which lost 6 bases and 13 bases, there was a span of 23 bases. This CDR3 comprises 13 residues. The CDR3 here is CASTETGPGLEYF. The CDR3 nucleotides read TGCGCCAGCACGGAAACGGGACCGGGACTCGAATACTTC.

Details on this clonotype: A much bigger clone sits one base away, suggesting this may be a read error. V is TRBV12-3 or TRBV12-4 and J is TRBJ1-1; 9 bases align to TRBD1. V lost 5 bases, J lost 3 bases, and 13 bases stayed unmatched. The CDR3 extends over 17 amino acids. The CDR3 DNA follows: TGTGCCAGCAGTCCCTGGGGTCGACAGGGGGTGGACACTGAAGCTTTCTTT. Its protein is CASSPWGRQGVDTEAFF.

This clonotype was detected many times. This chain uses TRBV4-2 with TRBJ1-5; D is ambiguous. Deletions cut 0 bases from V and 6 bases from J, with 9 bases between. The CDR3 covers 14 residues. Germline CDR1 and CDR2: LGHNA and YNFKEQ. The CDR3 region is CASSQDRFAQPQHF. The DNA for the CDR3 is TGTGCCAGCAGCCAAGACAGGTTTGCTCAGCCCCAGCATTTT.

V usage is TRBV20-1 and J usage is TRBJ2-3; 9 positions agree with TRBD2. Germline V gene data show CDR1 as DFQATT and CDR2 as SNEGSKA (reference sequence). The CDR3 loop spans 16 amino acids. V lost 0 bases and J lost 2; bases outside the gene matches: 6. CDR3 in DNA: TGCAGTGCTAGAGAAGGGACTAGCCGGATCACAGATACGCAGTATTTT. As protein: CSAREGTSRITDTQYF.

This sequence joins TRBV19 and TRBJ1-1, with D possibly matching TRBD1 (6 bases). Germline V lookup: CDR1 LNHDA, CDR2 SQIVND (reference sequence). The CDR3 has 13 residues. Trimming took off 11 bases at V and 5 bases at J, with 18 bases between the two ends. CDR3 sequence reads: CAGDTRLVTEAFF. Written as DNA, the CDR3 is TGTGCCGGGGACACCAGATTGGTGACTGAAGCTTTCTTT.

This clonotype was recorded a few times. The CDR3 is CASSPLHNQPQHF. The CDR3, as DNA: TGTGCCAGCAGCCCGCTACACAATCAGCCCCAGCATTTT. The rearrangement uses TRBV7-2 and TRBJ1-5; D is unclear. The CDR3 totals 13 residues. Trimming took 5 bases from V and 3 from J, leaving 8 bases between them. CDR1 is SGHTA and CDR2 is FQGNSA in the germline V gene.

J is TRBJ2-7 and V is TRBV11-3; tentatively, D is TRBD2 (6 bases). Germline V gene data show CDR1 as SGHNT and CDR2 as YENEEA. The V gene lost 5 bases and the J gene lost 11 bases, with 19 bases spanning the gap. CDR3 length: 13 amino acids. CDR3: CASSPAAGGDEYF. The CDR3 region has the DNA TGTGCCAGCAGCCCAGCGGCGGGCGGGGATGAGTACTTC. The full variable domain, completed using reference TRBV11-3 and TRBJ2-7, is EAGVVQSPRYKIIEKKQPVAFWCNPISGHNTLYWYLQNLGQGPELLIRYENEEAVDDSQLPKDRFSAERLKGVDSTLKIQPAELGDSAVYLCASSPAAGGDEYFGPGTRLTVT.

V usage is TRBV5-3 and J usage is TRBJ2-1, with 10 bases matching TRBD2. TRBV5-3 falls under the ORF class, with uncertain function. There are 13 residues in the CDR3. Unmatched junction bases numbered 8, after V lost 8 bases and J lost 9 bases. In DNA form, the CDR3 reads TGTGCCAGCACCGGGACTAGCGTTAGTGAGCAGTTCTTC. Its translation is CASTGTSVSEQFF.